The 12 T cell receptor beta chains in this list originate from one sample, sequenced in a study of CD8 T cells in ankylosing spondylitis. Via MiXCR, TCRdb re-called the 5' RACE reads, giving one row per CDR3 protein. The sample records about 240,000 distinct CDR3 sequences, about 24% being singletons. The sample consisted of blood, either unsorted or a sorted T cell fraction (not recorded which). Every receptor here comes from a male donor with ankylosing spondylitis or in good health (not recorded which).

The table lists this clonotype with a few counts. This chain joins TRBV12-3 or TRBV12-4 and TRBJ1-5; D gene unclear. The CDR3 is 14 amino acids. V lost 2 bases and J lost 1, with 6 bases in between. The CDR3 region has the DNA TGTGCCAGCAGTTTACAGGACAGCAATCAGCCCCAGCATTTT. Translating it yields CASSLQDSNQPQHF.

This clonotype was detected only a few times. This CDR3 is CSARRQGFYEQYF. The CDR3 region has the DNA TGCAGTGCTAGAAGACAGGGTTTCTACGAGCAGTACTTC. V gene TRBV20-1 combines with J gene TRBJ2-7, with 7 nucleotides matching TRBD1. V lost 2 bases to trimming and J lost 3 bases; unmatched junction nucleotides: 4. The length of the CDR3 is 13 residues. Germline V CDR1 and CDR2: DFQATT, SNEGSKA (reference sequence).

This clonotype was seen a handful of times. V is TRBV5-6 and J is TRBJ2-5; unclear D gene. The CDR3 loop spans 14 amino acids. Germline values: CDR1 SGHDT, CDR2 YYEEEE. V lost 0 bases and J lost 1, with 7 bases in between. The CDR3 nucleotides read TGTGCCAGCAGCTTGGGGCACCTCCAAGAGACCCAGTACTTC. Its translation: CASSLGHLQETQYF.

The chain has TRBV29-1 and TRBJ2-4, with D perhaps TRBD1 (5 bases). CDR1 is SQVTM and CDR2 is ANQGSEA in the germline V gene. Trimming took off 4 bases at V and 7 bases at J, with 20 bases between the two ends. CDR3 length: 15 residues. CDR3 sequence (DNA): TGCAGCGTTGCAGGGAACCCATCCTCGACCAACATTCAGTACTTC. Protein product: CSVAGNPSSTNIQYF.

This sequence joins TRBV6-1 and TRBJ1-2, with 7 bases fitting TRBD1. This CDR3 has 15 amino acids. J lost 0 bases, V lost 5 bases, and 6 bases had no gene match. Germline V gives CDR1 MNHNS, CDR2 SASEGT. CDR3 protein: CASSSGQAANYGYTF. DNA of the CDR3: TGTGCCAGCAGTAGCGGACAGGCCGCTAACTATGGCTACACCTTC.

The rearrangement joins TRBV11-2 to TRBJ2-3; D not resolved. Between the trimmed V and J ends, which lost 5 bases and 5 bases, there was a span of 8 bases. The germline CDR1 and CDR2 sequences are SGHAT and FQNNGV. The CDR3 loop spans 12 amino acids. CDR3 sequence reads: CASSELGDTQYF. The CDR3 region has the DNA TGTGCCAGCAGCGAGCTTGGAGATACGCAGTATTTT.

The chain joins TRBV2 to TRBJ2-7, with 7 bases fitting TRBD1. CDR3 size: 14 residues. The trim removed 6 bases at V and 6 bases at J, leaving 11 bases unmatched. Germline assignment: CDR1 SNHLY and CDR2 FYNNEI. Here the CDR3 reads CASRARTGNGEQYF. Written as DNA, the CDR3 is TGTGCCAGCAGAGCTCGGACAGGAAACGGCGAGCAGTACTTC. Using reference TRBV2 and TRBJ2-7 for the parts outside the CDR3, the full variable domain is EPEVTQTPSHQVTQMGQEVILRCVPISNHLYFYWYRQILGQKVEFLVSFYNNEISEKSEIFDDQFSVERPDGSNFTLKIRSTKLEDSAMYFCASRARTGNGEQYFGPGTRLTVT.

As to this clonotype: Since a much larger clone is just one base distant, this may be a read error. This chain joins TRBV20-1 and TRBJ2-6; no clear D gene. Per germline, CDR1 DFQATT and CDR2 SNEGSKA (reference sequence). This CDR3 comprises 13 residues. Trimming shortened V by 3 bases and J by 5 bases, and 8 bases separated the two germline ends. CDR3 in amino acids: CSARNIWANVLTF. The DNA for the CDR3 is TGCAGTGCTAGGAACATCTGGGCCAACGTCCTGACTTTC.

The chain is built from TRBV7-7 and TRBJ2-5; tentatively, D is TRBD1 or TRBD2 (7 bases each). There are 16 residues in the CDR3. The V gene's germline CDR1 is SSHAT and CDR2 FNYEAQ (reference sequence). V dropped 5 bases and J dropped 4 bases, with 20 bases sitting between them. The CDR3 nucleotides are TGTGCCAGCAGCGCCCAGGGGGGGACCGTTGGAGAGACCCAGTACTTC. Translating it yields CASSAQGGTVGETQYF. Supplemented by reference TRBV7-7 and TRBJ2-5, the full variable domain reads GAGVSQSPRYKVTKRGQDVTLRCDPISSHATLYWYQQALGQGPEFLTYFNYEAQPDKSGLPSDRFSAERPEGSISTLTIQRTEQRDSAMYRCASSAQGGTVGETQYFGPGTRLLVL.

This sequence joins TRBV20-1 and TRBJ1-1, with 11 nucleotides matching TRBD1. CDR3 length: 14 residues. V was clipped by 7 bases and J by 7 bases; unmatched bases: 11. Per the germline V gene, CDR1 is DFQATT and CDR2 is SNEGSKA (reference sequence). The CDR3 region has the DNA TGCAGTGGACCTGCGGACAGGGGGCCCGTTGAAGCTTTCTTT. Amino acid sequence: CSGPADRGPVEAFF.

The CDR3, as DNA: TGTGCCAGCAGCCGACAACTTGACCCCCTTTTTGATGAGCAGTTCTTC. It encodes CASSRQLDPLFDEQFF. The V and J genes are TRBV14 and TRBJ2-1; no reliable D call. Germline V gene data show CDR1 as SGHDN and CDR2 as FVKESK. The ends were cut back, 4 bases at V and 8 bases at J, with 21 bases in the middle. The CDR3 covers 16 residues.

V is TRBV18 and J is TRBJ2-5, with unresolved D. CDR1 KGHSH and CDR2 LQKENI come from the germline V gene. The CDR3 spans 13 residues. Trimming took off 6 bases at V and 5 bases at J, with 13 bases between the two ends. CDR3 DNA: TGTGCCAGCTCCCCAAGGACCCGGGAGACCCAGTACTTC. This encodes CASSPRTRETQYF.